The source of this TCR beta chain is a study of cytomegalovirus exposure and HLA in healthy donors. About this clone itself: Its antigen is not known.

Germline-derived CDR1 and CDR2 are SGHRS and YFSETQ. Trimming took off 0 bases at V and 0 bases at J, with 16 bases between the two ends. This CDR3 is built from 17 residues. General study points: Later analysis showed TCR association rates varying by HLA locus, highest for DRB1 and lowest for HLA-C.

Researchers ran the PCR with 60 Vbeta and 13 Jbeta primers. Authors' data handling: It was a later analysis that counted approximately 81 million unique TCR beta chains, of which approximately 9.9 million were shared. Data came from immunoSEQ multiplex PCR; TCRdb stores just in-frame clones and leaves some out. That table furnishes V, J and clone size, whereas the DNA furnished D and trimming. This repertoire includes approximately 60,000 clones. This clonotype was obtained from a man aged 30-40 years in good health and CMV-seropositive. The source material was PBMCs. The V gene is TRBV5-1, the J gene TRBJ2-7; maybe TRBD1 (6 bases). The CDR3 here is CASSLGGFRDTSYEQYF. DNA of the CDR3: TGCGCCAGCAGCTTGGGGGGGTTCCGGGACACCTCCTACGAGCAGTACTTC.